A few counts support the clone carrying this T cell receptor beta chain. The entry originates in a study of blood T cell repertoires in COVID-19. Study-level background: PBMCs, B-cell-depleted T cells, or T cells provided the cDNA or gDNA that made up the material.

Trimming took off 1 base at V and 2 bases at J, with 8 bases between the two ends. The CDR3 length is 14 residues. Germline assignment: CDR1 LNHDA and CDR2 SQIVND (reference sequence). The assay was immunoSEQ multiplex PCR, and TCRdb's table has in-frame clones only and misses some. The data hold 120,000 or so clones, with 72% observed a single time. Sequenced: peripheral blood. The rearrangement links TRBV19 to TRBJ2-5; tentatively, D is TRBD2 (5 bases). This TCR derives from a woman aged 60-70 years with acute or convalescent COVID-19. The CDR3 DNA reads as TGTGCCAGTAGTATAGGAGGGCTACAAGAGACCCAGTACTTC. Protein sequence: CASSIGGLQETQYF. The whole variable domain, filled in from reference TRBV19 and TRBJ2-5, reads DGGITQSPKYLFRKEGQNVTLSCEQNLNHDAMYWYRQDPGQGLRLIYYSQIVNDFQKGDIAEGYSVSREKKESFPLTVTSAQKNPTAFYLCASSIGGLQETQYFGPGTRLLVL.